This T cell receptor (beta chain) appears in the sequencing data of a study of a mutant IDH1 vaccine in newly diagnosed glioma. General study results and limits: Altogether, 80% to 95% of patients exhibited vaccine-induced immune responses. Pseudoprogression appears to have had no connection to changes in top peripheral T cell clonotypes.

The V and J ends lost 3 bases and 3 bases, in that order; junction bases with no gene match: 4. CDR3 length equals 15 residues. CDR1 and CDR2 from the germline V gene are LNHDA and SQIVND (reference sequence). Described time point: week 47, end of study. The investigators gave 300 ug of mutant IDH1 20-mer peptide in each vaccine dose, together with topical imiquimod. Profiled with immunoSEQ multiplex PCR; TCRdb holds only in-frame clones, not every one. The sample comprises 77,000 or so clones, 75% to 85% of which are singletons, and around 5.3% rests with the top ten. This clone was observed a few times. Its antigen is currently unknown.

The sequence was obtained from a man aged 40-49 years with glioma. This chain links TRBV19 with TRBJ1-5, with TRBD1 identical over 8 bases. This sample comprised PBMCs, obtained from a glioma patient whose treatment included an IDH1 peptide vaccine. CDR3 region: CASSILDRDNQPQHF. CDR3 sequence (DNA): TGTGCCAGTAGTATCCTGGACAGGGACAATCAGCCCCAGCATTTT.